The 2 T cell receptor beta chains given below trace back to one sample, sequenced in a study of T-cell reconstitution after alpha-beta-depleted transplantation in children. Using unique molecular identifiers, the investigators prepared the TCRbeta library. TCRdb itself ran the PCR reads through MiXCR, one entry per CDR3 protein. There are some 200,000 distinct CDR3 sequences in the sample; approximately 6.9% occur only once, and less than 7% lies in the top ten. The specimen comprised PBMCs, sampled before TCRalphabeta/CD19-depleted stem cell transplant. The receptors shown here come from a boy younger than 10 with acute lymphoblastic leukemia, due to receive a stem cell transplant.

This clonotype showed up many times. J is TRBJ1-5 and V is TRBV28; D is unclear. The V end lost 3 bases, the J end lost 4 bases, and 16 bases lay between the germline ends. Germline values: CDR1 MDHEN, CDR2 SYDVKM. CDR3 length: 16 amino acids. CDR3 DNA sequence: TGTGCCAGCAGTTTTGGCAGACCCACTGGGAATCAGCCCCAGCATTTT. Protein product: CASSFGRPTGNQPQHF. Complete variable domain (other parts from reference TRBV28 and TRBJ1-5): DVKVTQSSRYLVKRTGEKVFLECVQDMDHENMFWYRQDPGLGLRLIYFSYDVKMKEKGDIPEGYSVSREKKERFSLILESASTNQTSMYLCASSFGRPTGNQPQHFGDGTRLSIL.

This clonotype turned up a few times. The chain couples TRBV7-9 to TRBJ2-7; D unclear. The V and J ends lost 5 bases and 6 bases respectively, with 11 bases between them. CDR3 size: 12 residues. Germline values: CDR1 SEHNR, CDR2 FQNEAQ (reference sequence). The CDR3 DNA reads TGTGCCAGCAGCCCGAGTCGGAGCGAGCAGTACTTC. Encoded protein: CASSPSRSEQYF.